Listed below are T cell receptor beta chains from one sample, sequenced in a study of T cells in Graves' hyperthyroidism and ophthalmopathy. MiXCR, applied by TCRdb to the multiplex PCR reads, yields one record per CDR3 protein. The data hold 500,000 or so distinct CDR3 sequences, with about 16% observed a single time. The sample taken for sequencing was blood. These receptor sequences come from a woman younger than 45 with Graves' ophthalmopathy. Both conserved end residues are part of each CDR3. Each record gives: CDR3 length, V gene, J gene, D gene, clone size, CDR3 protein, CDR3 DNA. D genes are given only for firm matches. The size field is filled for only some rows; it gives once, few, many or a size class.

13	TRBV7-2	TRBJ2-5	.	many	CASAQGTQETQYF	TGTGCCAGCGCCCAGGGTACGCAAGAGACCCAGTACTTC
13	TRBV11-2	TRBJ2-1	.	many	CASSLAGAYEQFF	TGTGCCAGCAGCTTAGCAGGGGCATATGAGCAGTTCTTC
15	TRBV4-3	TRBJ1-2	.	few	CASSQRGLGDYGYTF	TGCGCCAGCAGCCAACGGGGACTTGGAGATTATGGCTACACCTTC
15	TRBV27	TRBJ1-2	TRBD1	many	CASTSRDREEFGYTF	TGTGCCAGCACCTCAAGGGACAGGGAGGAGTTTGGCTACACCTTC
14	TRBV5-1	TRBJ1-4	TRBD1	few	CASSEGAPGEKLFF	TGCGCCAGCAGTGAGGGGGCGCCTGGTGAAAAACTGTTTTTT
16	TRBV6-1	TRBJ2-7	TRBD1	few	CASSEIPGQGAYEQYF	TGTGCCAGCAGTGAGATACCGGGACAGGGGGCCTACGAGCAGTACTTC
15	TRBV6-1	TRBJ2-2	.	.	CASFRASRNTGELFF	TGTGCCAGCTTTCGGGCTAGCCGGAACACCGGGGAGCTGTTTTTT
14	TRBV28	TRBJ2-2	.	many	CASSLVRYTGELFF	TGTGCCAGCAGTTTAGTCCGGTACACCGGGGAGCTGTTTTTT
14	TRBV12-3/TRBV12-4	TRBJ2-1	TRBD2	few	CASTPREGYNEQFF	TGTGCCAGCACCCCAAGGGAGGGGTACAATGAGCAGTTCTTC
14	TRBV28	TRBJ2-4	TRBD1	many	CASSFGGQENIQYF	TGTGCCAGCAGTTTCGGAGGACAGGAAAACATTCAGTACTTC
15	TRBV6-2/TRBV6-3	TRBJ1-5	TRBD1	few	CASSYQAAGGQPQHF	TGTGCCAGCAGTTACCAAGCGGCAGGGGGTCAGCCCCAGCATTTT
15	TRBV15	TRBJ2-7	.	.	CATREPGVGSYEQYF	TGTGCCACCAGGGAACCAGGGGTGGGCTCCTACGAGCAGTACTTC
14	TRBV28	TRBJ2-1	.	many	CASSPPLSLNEQFF	TGTGCCAGCAGTCCCCCCCTTTCCCTCAATGAGCAGTTCTTC
18	TRBV19	TRBJ2-7	TRBD2	.	CASSSETGGLAGGHEQYF	TGTGCCAGTAGTTCGGAGACAGGGGGACTAGCGGGAGGCCACGAGCAGTACTTC
15	TRBV28	TRBJ1-4	TRBD1	.	CASTPPGTGPEKLFF	TGTGCCAGCACCCCACCTGGGACAGGACCTGAAAAACTGTTTTTT
15	TRBV7-9	TRBJ1-2	.	.	CASSLTGPRDYGYTF	TGTGCCAGCAGCTTAACAGGGCCCAGGGACTATGGCTACACCTTC
12	TRBV30	TRBJ2-3	.	many	CAWDSNTDTQYF	TGTGCCTGGGACAGCAACACAGATACGCAGTATTTT
13	TRBV6-1	TRBJ2-5	.	.	CASSSQPWETQYF	TGTGCCAGCAGTTCCCAGCCGTGGGAGACCCAGTACTTC
14	TRBV6-1	TRBJ2-3	.	.	CASAGGTLGDTQYF	TGTGCCAGCGCGGGCGGGACTCTTGGAGATACGCAGTATTTT
16	TRBV27	TRBJ2-1	TRBD2	many	CASSGETSGISDEQFF	TGTGCCAGCAGTGGGGAGACTAGCGGGATCTCAGATGAGCAGTTCTTC
13	TRBV6-2/TRBV6-3	TRBJ1-1	TRBD1	.	CASSYPDRAEAFF	TGTGCCAGCAGTTACCCCGACAGGGCTGAAGCTTTCTTT
15	TRBV7-2	TRBJ1-1	.	many	CASSLDGGRITEAFF	TGTGCCAGCAGCTTAGATGGGGGGCGGATCACTGAAGCTTTCTTT
15	TRBV7-9	TRBJ2-7	.	.	CASSLITGPSYEQYF	TGTGCCAGCAGCTTGATCACAGGGCCCTCCTACGAGCAGTACTTC
13	TRBV11-3	TRBJ2-2	.	many	CASSLGGGGELFF	TGTGCCAGCAGCCTAGGAGGCGGCGGGGAGCTGTTTTTT
13	TRBV29-1	TRBJ1-3	.	few	CSVLQGDENTIYF	TGCAGCGTACTACAGGGCGACGAAAACACCATATATTTT
14	TRBV6-1	TRBJ2-1	.	few	CASSEEGVYNEQFF	TGTGCCAGCAGTGAAGAAGGAGTCTACAATGAGCAGTTCTTC
18	TRBV15	TRBJ1-4	TRBD1	.	CATSRTGRTGVGDEKLFF	TGTGCCACCAGCCGTACCGGTAGGACAGGGGTAGGAGATGAAAAACTGTTTTTT
15	TRBV12-3/TRBV12-4	TRBJ2-1	.	few	CASRSDLRIYNEQFF	TGTGCCAGCAGATCGGACCTAAGAATTTACAATGAGCAGTTCTTC
12	TRBV29-1	TRBJ1-1	.	many	CSVAQLNTEAFF	TGCAGCGTTGCCCAATTGAACACTGAAGCTTTCTTT
12	TRBV12-3/TRBV12-4	TRBJ1-2	.	many	CASSPLDSGYTF	TGTGCCAGCAGTCCGCTGGACAGTGGCTACACCTTC
15	TRBV9	TRBJ2-5	TRBD1	few	CASSAPDRGTETQYF	TGTGCCAGCAGCGCGCCTGACAGGGGTACGGAGACCCAGTACTTC
14	TRBV6-2/TRBV6-3	TRBJ2-1	.	few	CASRSLLLGNEQFF	TGTGCCAGCAGGTCCCTTCTTTTGGGCAATGAGCAGTTCTTC
17	TRBV6-1	TRBJ2-3	TRBD2	few	CASSEGETSGSTDTQYF	TGTGCCAGCAGTGAAGGAGAGACTAGCGGGAGCACAGATACGCAGTATTTT
17	TRBV27	TRBJ2-7	.	many	CASSLNDTGTDTYEQYF	TGTGCCAGCAGCCTAAATGATACCGGGACGGATACCTACGAGCAGTACTTC
14	TRBV30	TRBJ2-5	TRBD2	many	CAWRPLAEEETQYF	TGTGCCTGGAGGCCTCTAGCGGAAGAAGAGACCCAGTACTTC
14	TRBV6-5	TRBJ2-2	.	few	CASSYSEYTGELFF	TGTGCCAGCAGTTACTCCGAGTACACCGGGGAGCTGTTTTTT
17	TRBV7-9	TRBJ2-2	TRBD2	once	CASSPSRLAVNTGELFF	TGTGCCAGCAGCCCGAGCAGACTAGCGGTGAACACCGGGGAGCTGTTTTTT
11	TRBV10-2	TRBJ2-7	.	.	CASSEGTEQYF	TGCGCCAGCAGTGAAGGGACCGAGCAGTACTTC
15	TRBV2	TRBJ2-1	.	few	CASSEIRGREREQFF	TGTGCCAGCAGTGAAATCCGTGGGAGAGAGAGAGAGCAGTTCTTC